The next 29 T cell receptor beta chains were all read from a single sample in a study of identical twins. TCRdb ran MiXCR on the 5' RACE reads and lists one entry per CDR3 protein. The sample carries some 440,000 distinct CDR3 sequences, less than 25% recorded once. The same data also contributed to another study, on T cells expressing NK-cell markers.

Sequencing was performed on CD4+ T cells sorted from blood. The receptor source for this set is a woman aged 18-30 years in good health.

This clonotype turned up a few times. The genes are TRBV20-1 and TRBJ1-2; D call uncertain. Germline CDR1 is DFQATT and CDR2 is SNEGSKA (reference sequence). The CDR3 totals 12 residues. V was shortened by 5 bases and J by 8 bases, with 15 bases between the two germline ends. The CDR3 bases are TGCAGTGCTCTTCTTAGCGGTTACGGCTACACCTTC. This translates into CSALLSGYGYTF.

The rearrangement uses TRBV7-9 and TRBJ2-2; D may be TRBD2 (6 bases). V was trimmed by 10 bases and J by 4 bases, leaving 16 bases between them. The CDR3 spans 14 residues. CDR1 SEHNR and CDR2 FQNEAQ come from the germline V gene (reference sequence). CDR3 DNA: TGTGCCATACCGGGACTGGTGTTCACCGGGGAGCTGTTTTTT. It is translated as CAIPGLVFTGELFF.

This clonotype was picked up a small number of times. The chain has TRBV4-1 and TRBJ2-1, with 7 positions matching TRBD2. Per germline, CDR1 MGHRA and CDR2 YSYEKL. Trimming cost V 4 bases and J 9 bases; bases outside gene matches: 9. There are 14 residues in the CDR3. The CDR3 spells CASSRPGGGREQFF. The DNA for the CDR3 is TGCGCCAGCAGCCGCCCGGGGGGAGGACGTGAGCAGTTCTTC.

The rearrangement links TRBV29-1 to TRBJ2-7; possible D gene TRBD2, 10 bases. The CDR3 extends over 17 amino acids. V dropped 4 bases and J dropped 4 bases, with 26 bases sitting between them. Germline V gene data show CDR1 as SQVTM and CDR2 as ANQGSEA. CDR3 nucleotide sequence: TGCAGCGTTGTGGGACAGGGACCTAGCGGGAGCTATTACGAGCAGTACTTC. As protein: CSVVGQGPSGSYYEQYF.

This clonotype was seen only a few times. The rearrangement uses TRBV5-1 and TRBJ2-7; 14 bases map to TRBD2. The V gene end was trimmed by 0 bases and the J gene end by 6 bases; junction bases not matched to a gene: 5. This CDR3 is 16 amino acids long. Germline lookup yields CDR1 SGHRS and CDR2 YFSETQ. The CDR3 sequence is CASSLAATSGGGEQYF. The CDR3 bases are TGCGCCAGCAGCTTGGCCGCGACTAGCGGGGGGGGCGAGCAGTACTTC.

The gene calls are TRBV5-1 and TRBJ2-7; no definite D call. This CDR3 region has 12 residues. CDR1 and CDR2 (germline): SGHRS, YFSETQ. V gave up 0 bases and J gave up 5 bases, with 6 bases separating them. CDR3 in amino acids: CASSLGSDEQYF. CDR3 nucleotides: TGCGCCAGCAGCTTGGGGTCGGACGAGCAGTACTTC.

The chain joins TRBV3-1 to TRBJ2-2, with TRBD1 identical over 8 bases. The germline V gene has CDR1 LGHDT and CDR2 YNNKEL (reference sequence). The CDR3 runs 14 residues. V trimming: 4 bases; J trimming: 6 bases; junction bases outside the gene matches: 4. The CDR3 region has the DNA TGTGCCAGCAGCCGTCAGGGGGCCCCCGGGGAGCTGTTTTTT. This sequence encodes CASSRQGAPGELFF.

This clonotype came up a few times. The chain recombines TRBV20-1 with TRBJ2-3; D gene ambiguous. This CDR3 is built from 13 residues. Germline V gene sequence: CDR1 DFQATT, CDR2 SNEGSKA (reference sequence). The CDR3 DNA sequence: TGCAAGGTACACCGTTTACCGACCGATACGCAGTATTTT. Amino acids: CKVHRLPTDTQYF.

This clonotype has only a few counts. The chain carries TRBV6-5 and TRBJ2-1; the D is unclear. The CDR3 runs 12 residues. Germline CDR1 MNHEY, CDR2 SVGAGI. The V end was cut by 7 bases, the J end by 9 bases, with 13 bases between. CDR3 loop: CASKSPPLEQFF. The DNA for the CDR3 is TGTGCCAGCAAAAGCCCCCCCCTTGAGCAGTTCTTC.

The CDR3 reads CASSPRTGAGEAFF. The CDR3, as DNA: TGTGCCAGCAGTCCGCGGACAGGGGCGGGTGAAGCTTTCTTT. The V gene is TRBV12-3 or TRBV12-4, the J gene TRBJ1-1, with 9 bases matching TRBD1. The V segment lost 5 bases and the J segment 7 bases; nucleotides outside the gene matches: 8. The CDR3 covers 14 residues.

The gene calls are TRBV7-9 and TRBJ2-7; D remains ambiguous. The CDR3 loop spans 11 amino acids. The V end was cut by 3 bases, the J end by 9 bases, with 9 bases between. Germline V gives CDR1 SEHNR, CDR2 FQNEAQ (reference sequence). The CDR3 protein is CASSLQLVQYF. The CDR3 bases are TGTGCCAGCAGCTTGCAACTTGTGCAGTACTTC.

A few counts support this clonotype. This CDR3 reads CSVDAGANVLTF. CDR3 coding DNA: TGCAGCGTTGATGCTGGGGCCAACGTCCTGACTTTC. V and J are TRBV29-1 and TRBJ2-6; no firm D call. Per germline, CDR1 SQVTM and CDR2 ANQGSEA. The ends were cut back, 3 bases at V and 2 bases at J, with 2 bases in the middle. This CDR3 has 12 residues.

This clonotype has more than one count but fewer than ten. The chain couples TRBV5-8 to TRBJ2-3, with 9 positions matching TRBD2. Trimming took 0 bases from V and 7 from J; bases not matched to a gene: 12. The CDR3 covers 17 residues. From germline, CDR1 is SGHTS and CDR2 YDEGEE. CDR3 loop: CASSLVQPAGGANTQYF. The CDR3 region has the DNA TGTGCCAGCAGCTTGGTCCAACCGGCGGGAGGGGCGAATACGCAGTATTTT.

The rearrangement uses TRBV9 and TRBJ1-1; no firm D call. This CDR3 is 15 amino acids long. V was pared by 3 bases and J by 6 bases, with 18 bases between. CDR1 and CDR2 from the germline V gene are SGDLS and YYNGEE. The CDR3 bases are TGTGCCAGCAGCGCCCGAGGAGGAGAAGGATCTGAAGCTTTCTTT. Protein sequence: CASSARGGEGSEAFF.

This chain links TRBV29-1 with TRBJ2-3; D is uncertain. The CDR3 has 14 residues. The germline CDR1 and CDR2 sequences are SQVTM and ANQGSEA. V lost 4 bases and J 0 bases, leaving 11 bases between the germline ends. CDR3 DNA: TGCAGCGTTGTAATAGGCACTAGCACAGATACGCAGTATTTT. This sequence encodes CSVVIGTSTDTQYF.

The sample holds a few counts of this clonotype. The chain recombines TRBV12-3 or TRBV12-4 with TRBJ2-3, with 9 bases fitting TRBD2. Trimming removed 5 bases from V and 8 bases from J; junction bases left unmatched: 14. The CDR3 is 16 amino acids. CDR3 residues: CASSKRLAGPGGTQYF. The DNA for the CDR3 is TGTGCCAGCAGTAAGCGGCTAGCGGGGCCGGGAGGTACGCAGTATTTT.

The chain uses TRBV20-1 and TRBJ2-1; no reliable D call. Germline V gene sequence: CDR1 DFQATT, CDR2 SNEGSKA (reference sequence). CDR3 length: 15 residues. The V gene lost 2 bases and the J gene lost 2 bases, with 13 bases spanning the gap. CDR3 sequence: CSARQQANAYNEQFF. The CDR3 DNA reads TGCAGTGCTAGACAGCAAGCAAATGCCTACAATGAGCAGTTCTTC.

V usage is TRBV9 and J usage is TRBJ1-6; D gene ambiguous. The germline gives CDR1 SGDLS, CDR2 YYNGEE. V was clipped by 0 bases and J by 6 bases, with 7 bases between them. The CDR3 runs to 14 residues. The CDR3 is CASSVATRNSPLHF. The DNA for the CDR3 is TGTGCCAGCAGCGTAGCTACCCGTAATTCACCCCTCCACTTT.

The rearrangement uses TRBV4-3 and TRBJ2-3; no firm D call. V gave up 1 base and J gave up 7 bases, with 18 bases separating them. Germline V gene data show CDR1 as LGHNA and CDR2 as YSLEER. This CDR3 has 16 residues. The CDR3: CASSQGSVLWGNTQYF. CDR3 bases: TGCGCCAGCAGCCAAGGATCGGTCCTCTGGGGAAATACGCAGTATTTT.

This clonotype was seen only a few times. The chain links TRBV5-1 to TRBJ2-4, with 7 bases that match TRBD2. The germline CDR1 and CDR2 sequences are SGHRS and YFSETQ. Unmatched junction bases numbered 11, after V lost 1 base and J lost 1 base. The CDR3 sequence is 18 residues long. CDR3 DNA sequence: TGCGCCAGCAGCTTGAGGACGGGTACAGCGGGGGCCAAAAACATTCAGTACTTC. Its translation is CASSLRTGTAGAKNIQYF.

The chain carries TRBV12-3 or TRBV12-4 and TRBJ2-1; the D call may be TRBD1 or TRBD2 (5 bases each). Trimming stripped 7 bases from V and 0 bases from J, with 16 bases between. The CDR3 extends over 16 amino acids. CDR3 loop: CASTFWGSSSYNEQFF. The CDR3 DNA reads TGTGCCAGCACCTTTTGGGGGTCGTCCTCCTACAATGAGCAGTTCTTC.

This sequence joins TRBV12-3 or TRBV12-4 and TRBJ2-5; TRBD1 matches 7 bases. Germline trimming cut 6 bases from V and 0 bases from J; bases unmatched to any gene: 4. The CDR3 loop spans 14 amino acids. In DNA form, the CDR3 reads TGTGCCAGCAGGGTACAGGGGTACCAAGAGACCCAGTACTTC. It codes for CASRVQGYQETQYF.

The rearrangement uses TRBV6-1 and TRBJ1-5; the D is unclear. Germline V lookup: CDR1 MNHNS, CDR2 SASEGT. The CDR3 has 15 residues. V lost 8 bases and J 2 bases, leaving 16 bases between the germline ends. The CDR3 nucleotides read TGTGCCAGCTCGGTCGCCTGGGGAGGCAATCAGCCCCAGCATTTT. Protein sequence: CASSVAWGGNQPQHF.

V is TRBV20-1 and J is TRBJ2-1; D may match TRBD1 or TRBD2 (5 bases each). The germline V gene has CDR1 DFQATT and CDR2 SNEGSKA (reference sequence). Between the trimmed V and J ends, which lost 2 bases and 7 bases, there was a span of 12 bases. This CDR3 contains 13 residues. CDR3 protein: CSARRGPGNEQFF. CDR3 DNA sequence: TGCAGTGCTAGACGGGGACCTGGGAATGAGCAGTTCTTC.

The J gene is TRBJ1-6, the V gene TRBV20-1, with D unclear. This CDR3 spans 12 amino acids. Germline V CDR1 and CDR2: DFQATT, SNEGSKA (reference sequence). The V and J ends lost 7 bases and 7 bases respectively, with 11 bases between them. The CDR3 sequence is CSVVDGNSPLHF. For the CDR3, the DNA is TGCAGTGTCGTGGATGGAAATTCACCCCTCCACTTT.

The chain links TRBV4-3 to TRBJ1-2; D may be TRBD1 (5 bases). Looked up from germline, CDR1 is LGHNA and CDR2 is YSLEER. The CDR3 length is 16 residues. The germline V and J ends were trimmed by 0 bases and 8 bases, with 19 bases remaining between them. CDR3 nucleotide sequence: TGCGCCAGCAGCCAAGATCGTTTTGGGGGTGAAGGAGGCTACACCTTC. This gives the protein CASSQDRFGGEGGYTF.

The J gene is TRBJ2-7, the V gene TRBV20-1; D gene ambiguous. The CDR3 has 14 residues. CDR1 is DFQATT, CDR2 SNEGSKA, per germline (reference sequence). V shed 7 bases and J shed 3 bases, with 19 bases lying between them. CDR3 in amino acids: CSVKRPGKNYEQYF. In DNA, the CDR3 is TGCAGTGTTAAGAGGCCTGGAAAAAACTACGAGCAGTACTTC.

This clonotype was counted between two and nine times. The V call is TRBV7-9, the J call TRBJ2-1; 9 bases line up with TRBD2. Unmatched junction bases numbered 8, after V lost 5 bases and J lost 6 bases. The germline CDR1 and CDR2 sequences are SEHNR and FQNEAQ (reference sequence). This CDR3 spans 15 amino acids. CDR3 nucleotide sequence: TGTGCCAGCAGCACCTCTAGCGGGAATCGCAATGAGCAGTTCTTC. Its translation is CASSTSSGNRNEQFF.

This clonotype was seen a handful of times. CDR3 nucleotide sequence: TGCAGTGCTAGAGATCTTCGGGGCCCACCGTACGAGCAGTACTTC. Its protein is CSARDLRGPPYEQYF. The rearrangement links TRBV20-1 to TRBJ2-7; D possibly matches TRBD1 or TRBD2 (5 bases each). V was pared by 0 bases and J by 4 bases, with 16 bases between. Looked up from germline, CDR1 is DFQATT and CDR2 is SNEGSKA (reference sequence). This CDR3 is built from 15 residues.